This T cell receptor beta chain is drawn from a study of CD8+ T cells in alopecia areata. With V trimmed by 8 bases and J by 2 bases, 10 bases remained unmatched. The germline V gene encodes CDR1 MNHEY and CDR2 SMNVEV (reference sequence). The CDR3 contains 17 residues. Sequencing relied on a cDNA template that was reverse transcribed from extracted RNA. This table comes from immunoSEQ multiplex PCR, and its TCRdb copy is limited to in-frame clones, with some not included. The data hold around 140,000 clones, with around 86% observed a single time. The chain combines TRBV27 with TRBJ2-6; TRBD2 aligns across 9 bases. The receptor was isolated from a human donor with alopecia areata. Sample: CD8+ T cells sorted from blood, taken at week 0. The CDR3 spells CASPLNAGGTGANVLTF. The CDR3 DNA is TGTGCCAGCCCATTAAACGCGGGGGGGACTGGGGCCAACGTCCTGACTTTC.